One T cell receptor beta chain is described in this entry. Its target is unknown. Unique molecular identifiers were present on the cDNA, which also gained a universal primer site by template switching. TCRdb redid the calling of the 5' RACE reads with MiXCR, one entry per CDR3 protein. The sample carries hundreds of thousands of distinct CDR3 sequences, over 9% recorded once. This entry is derived from a study of identical twins. Study outcomes and limitations: With monozygotic twins, out-of-frame TCR alpha sharing exceeded what models estimated. Cross-sectional statistics, not tracking of the same donors, supported the conclusions.

Germline assignment: CDR1 MNHEY and CDR2 SMNVEV (reference sequence). The J segment lost 4 bases and the V segment lost 3 bases, leaving 8 bases of the junction unmatched. This CDR3 is built from 17 residues. This sample was also put to use in a study of yellow fever vaccine responses in identical twins.

The receptor comes from a woman aged 18-30 years in good health. The chain recombines TRBV27 with TRBJ2-3, with 12 bases identical to TRBD2. What was sequenced was CD8+ T cells sorted from blood. The CDR3 sequence: CASSFDGLAGRPDTQYF. CDR3 sequence (DNA): TGTGCCAGCAGTTTTGACGGACTAGCGGGGAGGCCAGATACGCAGTATTTT.